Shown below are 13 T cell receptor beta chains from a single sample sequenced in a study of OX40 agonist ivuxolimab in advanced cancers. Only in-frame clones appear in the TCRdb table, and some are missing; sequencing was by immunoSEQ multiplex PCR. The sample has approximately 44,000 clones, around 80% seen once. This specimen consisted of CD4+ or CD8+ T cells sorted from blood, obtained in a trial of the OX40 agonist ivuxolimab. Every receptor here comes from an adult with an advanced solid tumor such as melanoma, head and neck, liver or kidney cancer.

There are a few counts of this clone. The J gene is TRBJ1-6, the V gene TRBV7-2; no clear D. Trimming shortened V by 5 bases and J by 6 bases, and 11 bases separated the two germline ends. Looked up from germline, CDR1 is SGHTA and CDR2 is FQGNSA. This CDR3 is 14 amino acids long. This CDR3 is CASSPGVPNSPLHF. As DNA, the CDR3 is TGTGCCAGCAGCCCCGGAGTTCCTAATTCACCCCTCCACTTT.

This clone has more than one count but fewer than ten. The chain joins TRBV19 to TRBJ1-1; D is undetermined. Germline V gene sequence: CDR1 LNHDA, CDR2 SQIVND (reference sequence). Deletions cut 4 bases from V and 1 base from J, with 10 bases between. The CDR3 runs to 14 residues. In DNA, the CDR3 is TGTGCCAGTAGTAAAACATCCACGAACACTGAAGCTTTCTTT. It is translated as CASSKTSTNTEAFF.

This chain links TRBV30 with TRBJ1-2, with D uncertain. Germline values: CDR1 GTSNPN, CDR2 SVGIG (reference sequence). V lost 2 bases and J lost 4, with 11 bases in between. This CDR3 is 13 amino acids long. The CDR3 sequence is CAWSRQSSYGYTF. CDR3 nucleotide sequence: TGTGCCTGGAGTCGGCAGTCTAGCTATGGCTACACCTTC.

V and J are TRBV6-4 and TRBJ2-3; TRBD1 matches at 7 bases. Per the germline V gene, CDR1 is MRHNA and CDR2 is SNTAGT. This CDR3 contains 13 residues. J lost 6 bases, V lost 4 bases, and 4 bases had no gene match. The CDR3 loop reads CASSGQGTDTQYF. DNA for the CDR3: TGTGCCAGCAGTGGACAGGGAACGGATACGCAGTATTTT.

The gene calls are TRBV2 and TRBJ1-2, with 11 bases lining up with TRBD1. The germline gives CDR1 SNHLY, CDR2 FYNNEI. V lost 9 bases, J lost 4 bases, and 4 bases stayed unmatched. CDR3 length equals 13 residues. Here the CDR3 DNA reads TGTGCCAGTAGGGACAGGGGGGGCTATGGCTACACCTTC. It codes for CASRDRGGYGYTF.

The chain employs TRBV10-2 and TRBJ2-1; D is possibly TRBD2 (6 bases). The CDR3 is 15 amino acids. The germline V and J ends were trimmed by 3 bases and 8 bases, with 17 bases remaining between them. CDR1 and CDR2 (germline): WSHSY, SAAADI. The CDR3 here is CASSDAGVERDEQFF. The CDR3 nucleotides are TGCGCCAGCAGTGACGCCGGGGTAGAGCGGGATGAGCAGTTCTTC.

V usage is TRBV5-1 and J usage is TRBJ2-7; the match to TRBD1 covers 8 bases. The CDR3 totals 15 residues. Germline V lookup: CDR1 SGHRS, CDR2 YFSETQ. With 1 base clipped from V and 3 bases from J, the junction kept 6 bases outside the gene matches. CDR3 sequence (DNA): TGCGCCAGCAGCTTGCGGGCAGGGGGCCGCTACGAGCAGTACTTC. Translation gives CASSLRAGGRYEQYF.

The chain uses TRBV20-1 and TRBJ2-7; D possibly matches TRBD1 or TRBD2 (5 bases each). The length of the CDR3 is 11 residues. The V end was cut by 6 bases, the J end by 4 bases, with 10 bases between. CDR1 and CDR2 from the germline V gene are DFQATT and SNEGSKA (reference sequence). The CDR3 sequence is CSAPEGYEQYF. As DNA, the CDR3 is TGCAGTGCACCAGAGGGGTACGAGCAGTACTTC.

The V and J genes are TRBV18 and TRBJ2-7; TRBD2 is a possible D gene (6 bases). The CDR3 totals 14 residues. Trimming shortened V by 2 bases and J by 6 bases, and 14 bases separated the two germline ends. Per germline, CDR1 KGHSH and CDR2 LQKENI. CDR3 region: CASSPRVGGAEQYF. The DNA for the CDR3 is TGTGCCAGCTCACCAAGGGTCGGCGGGGCCGAGCAGTACTTC.

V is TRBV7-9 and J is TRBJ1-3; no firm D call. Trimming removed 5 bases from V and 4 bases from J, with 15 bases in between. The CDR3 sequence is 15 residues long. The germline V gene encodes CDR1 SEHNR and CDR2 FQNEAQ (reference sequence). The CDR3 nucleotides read TGTGCCAGCAGCGCACTCCGGGCCCCAGGAAACACCATATATTTT. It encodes CASSALRAPGNTIYF.

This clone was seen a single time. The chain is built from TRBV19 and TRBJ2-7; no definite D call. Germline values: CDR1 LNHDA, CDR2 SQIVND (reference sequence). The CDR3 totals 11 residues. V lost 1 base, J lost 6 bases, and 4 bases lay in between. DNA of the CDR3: TGTGCCAGTAGTATAGGGGGCGAGCAGTACTTC. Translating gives CASSIGGEQYF.

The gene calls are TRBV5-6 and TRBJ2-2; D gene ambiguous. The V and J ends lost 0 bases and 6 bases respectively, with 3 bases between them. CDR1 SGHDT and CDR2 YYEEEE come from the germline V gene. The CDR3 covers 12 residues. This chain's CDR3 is CASSLGAGELFF. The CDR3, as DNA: TGTGCCAGCAGCTTGGGAGCCGGGGAGCTGTTTTTT. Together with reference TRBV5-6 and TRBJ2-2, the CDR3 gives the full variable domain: DAGVTQSPTHLIKTRGQQVTLRCSPKSGHDTVSWYQQALGQGPQFIFQYYEEEERQRGNFPDRFSGHQFPNYSSELNVNALLLGDSALYLCASSLGAGELFFGEGSRLTVL.

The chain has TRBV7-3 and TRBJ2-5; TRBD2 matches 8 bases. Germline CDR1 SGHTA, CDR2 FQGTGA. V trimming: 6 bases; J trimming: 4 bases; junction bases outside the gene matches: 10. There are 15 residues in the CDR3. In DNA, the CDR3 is TGTGCCAGCAGTCCCCGGGGGGGGTTTCTAGAGACCCAGTACTTC. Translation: CASSPRGGFLETQYF.